Listed below are T cell receptor beta chains from one sample, sequenced in a study of T cell repertoires in cytomegalovirus infection. Via MiXCR, TCRdb re-called the reads, giving one row per CDR3 protein. The sample carries around 99,000 distinct CDR3 sequences, around 29% recorded once. Their specific antigens are unknown. Sequenced here: CD8+ T cells from cultured PBMCs, sampled from culture after CMV antigen stimulation. Receptor source: a human donor in good health (CMV status not recorded). Some clones in this sample may be carry-over from other donors' samples. Each CDR3 is given with its conserved first and last residue. Each record gives: J gene, clone size, V gene, D gene, CDR3 DNA, CDR3 protein. D genes are given only for firm matches. Part of the rows lack a size; the others show once, few, many or a class for expanded clones.

j_gene: TRBJ2-7; abundance: few; v_gene: TRBV9; d_gene: -; CDR3nt: TGTGCCAGCAGCGTAGAAGGACTACCTCCCTACGAGCAGTACTTC; CDR3aa: CASSVEGLPPYEQYF
j_gene: TRBJ1-5; abundance: -; v_gene: TRBV30; d_gene: -; CDR3nt: TGTGCCTGGGGGGCCGAAAGGGACAACGGGCAGCCCCAGCATTTT; CDR3aa: CAWGAERDNGQPQHF
j_gene: TRBJ2-7; abundance: -; v_gene: TRBV27; d_gene: -; CDR3nt: TGTGCCAGCAGCTTCGGACGAAGCTCCTACGAGCAGTACTTC; CDR3aa: CASSFGRSSYEQYF
j_gene: TRBJ2-1; abundance: -; v_gene: TRBV9; d_gene: TRBD2; CDR3nt: TGTGCCAGCAGCTCACTAGGGGCGGGGAGGGTAAATGAGCAGTTCTTC; CDR3aa: CASSSLGAGRVNEQFF
j_gene: TRBJ1-5; abundance: few; v_gene: TRBV19; d_gene: TRBD1; CDR3nt: TGTGCCAGTTCCCTCGGACAGGTAGACTTTCAGCCCCAGCATTTT; CDR3aa: CASSLGQVDFQPQHF
j_gene: TRBJ1-5; abundance: many; v_gene: TRBV6-1; d_gene: TRBD1; CDR3nt: TGTGCCAGCAGTGAAGCCCCAGGGGGCTCTTCCTCCAATCAGCCCCAGCATTTT; CDR3aa: CASSEAPGGSSSNQPQHF
j_gene: TRBJ2-5; abundance: -; v_gene: TRBV28; d_gene: TRBD2; CDR3nt: TGTGCCAGCAGTTTGGTGACTAGCGGGGGAGGAGAGACCCAGTACTTC; CDR3aa: CASSLVTSGGGETQYF
j_gene: TRBJ1-2; abundance: many; v_gene: TRBV7-2; d_gene: -; CDR3nt: TGTGCCAGCAGCCTAGGGGCAGGGACTAACTATGGCTACACCTTC; CDR3aa: CASSLGAGTNYGYTF
j_gene: TRBJ2-3; abundance: -; v_gene: TRBV2; d_gene: TRBD2; CDR3nt: TGTGCCAGCAGCCGACTAGCGGGGGGCAGGGATACGCAGTATTTT; CDR3aa: CASSRLAGGRDTQYF
j_gene: TRBJ2-7; abundance: many; v_gene: TRBV4-1; d_gene: -; CDR3nt: TGCGCCAGCAGCTATAGCCAGGCAGGGGCCTACGAGCAGTACTTC; CDR3aa: CASSYSQAGAYEQYF
j_gene: TRBJ2-5; abundance: few; v_gene: TRBV12-3/TRBV12-4; d_gene: -; CDR3nt: TGTGCCAGCAGTTTAGTGTCGACAGAGACCCAGTACTTC; CDR3aa: CASSLVSTETQYF
j_gene: TRBJ1-2; abundance: -; v_gene: TRBV4-2; d_gene: -; CDR3nt: TGTGCCAGCAGCCAAGTTCCAGGGCCGAACTATGGCTACACCTTC; CDR3aa: CASSQVPGPNYGYTF
j_gene: TRBJ2-7; abundance: few; v_gene: TRBV14; d_gene: -; CDR3nt: TGTGCCAGCAGGCGCAGTGGAGGGCTGTACGAGCAGTACTTC; CDR3aa: CASRRSGGLYEQYF
j_gene: TRBJ2-3; abundance: -; v_gene: TRBV4-3; d_gene: TRBD2; CDR3nt: TGCGCCAGCAGCCTCAAACTAGCGGGGGTTGATACGCAGTATTTT; CDR3aa: CASSLKLAGVDTQYF
j_gene: TRBJ1-1; abundance: -; v_gene: TRBV6-1; d_gene: TRBD1; CDR3nt: TGTGCCAGCAGGTGGACAGGACCAAACACTGAAGCTTTCTTT; CDR3aa: CASRWTGPNTEAFF
j_gene: TRBJ1-2; abundance: -; v_gene: TRBV20-1; d_gene: -; CDR3nt: TGCAGTGCTAGAGATCAGGACAGCTATGGCTACACCTTC; CDR3aa: CSARDQDSYGYTF
j_gene: TRBJ2-2; abundance: few; v_gene: TRBV5-1; d_gene: TRBD1; CDR3nt: TGCGCCAGCAGCTTGGCCGGGACAGGATACACCGGGGAGCTGTTTTTT; CDR3aa: CASSLAGTGYTGELFF
j_gene: TRBJ2-7; abundance: few; v_gene: TRBV2; d_gene: TRBD2; CDR3nt: TGTGCCAGCACTAGCGGGGGTGACTACGAGCAGTACTTC; CDR3aa: CASTSGGDYEQYF
j_gene: TRBJ2-7; abundance: -; v_gene: TRBV13; d_gene: -; CDR3nt: TGTGCCAGCAGCCCCGAGGCAAGCTCCTACGAGCAGTACTTC; CDR3aa: CASSPEASSYEQYF
j_gene: TRBJ2-1; abundance: -; v_gene: TRBV24-1; d_gene: -; CDR3nt: TGTGCCACCAGTGCGAGTGGGCTCAGGGGATTTGTGAATGAGCAGTTCTTC; CDR3aa: CATSASGLRGFVNEQFF
j_gene: TRBJ2-3; abundance: many; v_gene: TRBV27; d_gene: TRBD1; CDR3nt: TGTGCCAGCAGATTGGGACAGAGCACAGATACGCAGTATTTT; CDR3aa: CASRLGQSTDTQYF
j_gene: TRBJ1-1; abundance: -; v_gene: TRBV28; d_gene: -; CDR3nt: TGTGCCAGCAGCCACGACCTGGAGGGGATGAACACTGAAGCTTTCTTT; CDR3aa: CASSHDLEGMNTEAFF
j_gene: TRBJ2-2; abundance: few; v_gene: TRBV6-1; d_gene: -; CDR3nt: TGTGCCAGCTGCGAGGTGTCCGGGGAGCTGTTTTTT; CDR3aa: CASCEVSGELFF
j_gene: TRBJ1-4; abundance: few; v_gene: TRBV4-2; d_gene: -; CDR3nt: TGTGCCAGCAGCCAAGGAAGTAATGAAAAACTGTTTTTT; CDR3aa: CASSQGSNEKLFF
j_gene: TRBJ1-1; abundance: many; v_gene: TRBV19; d_gene: -; CDR3nt: TGTGCCAGTAGTATCCAGAACACTGAAGCTTTCTTT; CDR3aa: CASSIQNTEAFF
j_gene: TRBJ2-7; abundance: -; v_gene: TRBV5-4; d_gene: -; CDR3nt: TGTGCCAGCAGCCACGCTCGCGGGGTCTACGAGCAGTACTTC; CDR3aa: CASSHARGVYEQYF
j_gene: TRBJ2-1; abundance: few; v_gene: TRBV5-1; d_gene: TRBD2; CDR3nt: TGCGCCAGCAGCACGACTAGCGGGGGGGCCGGAGACAATGAGCAGTTCTTC; CDR3aa: CASSTTSGGAGDNEQFF
j_gene: TRBJ1-1; abundance: few; v_gene: TRBV20-1; d_gene: -; CDR3nt: TGCAGTGCCCCAACTCGGGGGGCGAACACTGAAGCTTTCTTT; CDR3aa: CSAPTRGANTEAFF
j_gene: TRBJ1-1; abundance: -; v_gene: TRBV19; d_gene: -; CDR3nt: TGTGCCAGTAGTCCGTGGACCCTATGGGACACTGAAGCTTTCTTT; CDR3aa: CASSPWTLWDTEAFF
j_gene: TRBJ1-1; abundance: many; v_gene: TRBV4-1; d_gene: -; CDR3nt: TGCGCCAGCAGCCCCTCAGGGTCCGGTACTGAAGCTTTCTTT; CDR3aa: CASSPSGSGTEAFF
j_gene: TRBJ2-3; abundance: many; v_gene: TRBV7-6; d_gene: -; CDR3nt: TGTGCCAGCAGCTCGTTCGTGGGTAGCACAGATACGCAGTATTTT; CDR3aa: CASSSFVGSTDTQYF
j_gene: TRBJ2-7; abundance: few; v_gene: TRBV7-6; d_gene: -; CDR3nt: TGTGCCAGCAGCTCTACTTGGGGCGAGCAGTACTTC; CDR3aa: CASSSTWGEQYF
j_gene: TRBJ1-2; abundance: many; v_gene: TRBV9; d_gene: -; CDR3nt: TGTGCCAGCAGCGTAGAGTCCCTACCGGGGTTCTATGGCTACACCTTC; CDR3aa: CASSVESLPGFYGYTF
j_gene: TRBJ1-2; abundance: many; v_gene: TRBV7-9; d_gene: -; CDR3nt: TGTGCCAGCAGCTTAGGAGGGGCCTATGGCTACACCTTC; CDR3aa: CASSLGGAYGYTF
j_gene: TRBJ2-5; abundance: many; v_gene: TRBV2; d_gene: -; CDR3nt: TGTGCCAGCAGTGATGGCCCGACCCAGTACTTC; CDR3aa: CASSDGPTQYF
j_gene: TRBJ2-1; abundance: many; v_gene: TRBV7-2; d_gene: -; CDR3nt: TGTGCCAGCAGCGCCCTTGCTGGGACAGAGCAGTTCTTC; CDR3aa: CASSALAGTEQFF
j_gene: TRBJ2-2; abundance: few; v_gene: TRBV27; d_gene: -; CDR3nt: TGTGCCAGCAATTTCGGGACCGGGGAGCTGTTTTTT; CDR3aa: CASNFGTGELFF
j_gene: TRBJ2-1; abundance: -; v_gene: TRBV19; d_gene: -; CDR3nt: TGTGCCAGTGCAAGACTAGTTTTCAATGAGCAGTTCTTC; CDR3aa: CASARLVFNEQFF
j_gene: TRBJ1-2; abundance: many; v_gene: TRBV7-8; d_gene: -; CDR3nt: TGTGCCAGCAGCTTATGGCAGGCGGGGGAAACTAACTATGGCTACACCTTC; CDR3aa: CASSLWQAGETNYGYTF
j_gene: TRBJ2-1; abundance: many; v_gene: TRBV2; d_gene: -; CDR3nt: TGTGCCAGCAGTGAGCCCGGACATAATGAGCAGTTCTTC; CDR3aa: CASSEPGHNEQFF
j_gene: TRBJ2-3; abundance: few; v_gene: TRBV9; d_gene: -; CDR3nt: TGTGCCAGCAGCGTAGGGTCTCGGAGTTCTGCTAGCAAAGGGACAGATACGCAGTATTTT; CDR3aa: CASSVGSRSSASKGTDTQYF
j_gene: TRBJ2-1; abundance: -; v_gene: TRBV2; d_gene: -; CDR3nt: TGTGCCAGCAGTGGGGGGCAGGGGTACAATGAGCAGTTCTTC; CDR3aa: CASSGGQGYNEQFF